This is a list of T cell receptor beta chains from one sample in a study of blood T cell repertoires in COVID-19. Measured with immunoSEQ multiplex PCR; TCRdb has only the in-frame clones, and not every one. Of roughly 81,000 clones in the sample, about 89% are singletons; the top ten hold about 12%. Sequences were obtained from peripheral blood. The receptors stem from a man in his 70s with active or convalescent COVID-19. CDR3s leave out the opening cysteine and the closing phenylalanine or tryptophan. Rows may omit the clone size; those that give it use once, few, many or a size class.

v_call clone_size cdr3_aa
TRBV12-3/TRBV12-4 - ASSFTREGLF
TRBV20-1 - SASVQVRNTEAF
TRBV7-9 - ASSFRQGGTEAF
TRBV4-1 - ASSQKGAGVAYNEQF
TRBV7-2 - ASSPRTGPYEQY
TRBV5-1 - ASYSGGGADTQY
TRBV30 - AWNSGHDNSPLH
TRBV30 - AWSLGLGSYGYT
TRBV7-2 - ASSTGQTNYGYT
TRBV6-4 once ASSSGQGVRELF
TRBV5-1 once ASSVRRGWDEQY
TRBV6-5 - ASRTWGGYNEQF
TRBV6-6 - ASSFYLYRGELGSGGVRQPQH
TRBV9 - ASSGGPGSQNTEAF
TRBV6-4 - ASSNVPGQGATNEKLF
TRBV7-2 - ASLDRDYGYT
TRBV24-1 - ATSALGPYNEQF
TRBV30 - AWKEGVSGYT
TRBV7-9 - ASSFGGWTEAF
TRBV28 - AIRPTHNQPQH
TRBV3-1/TRBV3-2 - ASSRYDRGNGYT
TRBV10-3 - AISQGQGSEAF
TRBV19 once ASSIFTGQQPQH
TRBV7-2 once ASSSTGPSTMNTEAF
TRBV5-1 - ASSLDSGGAYGDNEQF
TRBV9 - ASSDGDRRTGELF
TRBV9 - ASSPGDSGGPTDTQY
TRBV10-3 once AISGQINYGYT
TRBV6-5 - ASTPGTVSYEQY
TRBV4-1 - ASSPGTGDNYEQY
TRBV7-6 - ASSVVQTGELF
TRBV11-3 - ASSSGHASSTDTQY
TRBV5-1 - ASSFFGAGQSDTGELF
TRBV12-3/TRBV12-4 - ASSPGSWEKLF
TRBV19 - ASSKVLLAGGSYNEQF
TRBV5-1 - ASSLAQSGGGYT
TRBV18 - ASSPVHSQGNTIY
TRBV7-2 - ASSPDRRAEAF
TRBV24-1 - ATSDSGGHGANVLT